This T cell receptor (beta chain) was recorded in a study of human thymus T cells. Surgeons resected thymus tissue during corrective heart surgery. TCRdb's copy holds only in-frame clones and misses some; the assay was immunoSEQ multiplex PCR. The data hold around 120,000 clones, with 90% to 95% observed a single time. From germline, CDR1 is SGHRS and CDR2 YFSETQ. The CDR3 is 16 residues long. J gave up 6 bases and V 1 base, and 10 bases lay outside the gene matches. Sequencing used thymus tissue. The gene calls are TRBV5-1 and TRBJ2-1; 7 bases match TRBD2. The receptor was derived from a boy under three years old with a congenital heart defect but otherwise immunologically healthy. The DNA for the CDR3 is TGCGCCAGCAGCTTGCCCGAGCGGGGAGTCGGCAATGAGCAGTTCTTC. It specifies CASSLPERGVGNEQFF.